Given below is one T cell receptor (beta chain) in context. Profiled with immunoSEQ multiplex PCR; TCRdb holds only in-frame clones, not every one. This table holds roughly 34,000 clones, less than 85% found once. The record originates from a study of STAT5B mutations in CD4+ large granular lymphocyte leukemia. The CDR3 contains 15 residues. With 0 bases clipped from V and 5 bases from J, the junction kept 4 bases outside the gene matches. Per germline, CDR1 MNHNY and CDR2 SVGAGI (reference sequence). The sequence came from a human donor in good health. The chain combines TRBV6-6 with TRBJ2-7; 10 positions agree with TRBD1. What was sequenced was CD4+ T cells from blood buffy coats. The CDR3 spells CASSYSRQGANEQYF. CDR3 in DNA: TGTGCCAGCAGTTACTCCAGACAGGGGGCGAACGAGCAGTACTTC.